These T cell receptor beta chains were read from a single sample in a study of blood T cells in healthy people across ages. MiXCR, applied by TCRdb to the 5' RACE reads, yields one record per CDR3 protein. This table has 650,000 to 1,000,000 distinct CDR3 sequences, more than 35% appearing once. Sequencing was performed on blood. These receptors were obtained from an elderly man in good health. The CDR3 runs from the conserved cysteine through the conserved F or W. The D gene is left open where the match is weak. Some rows mark clone size as missing; the rest say once, few, many or name a class of expanded clone.

clone size	V gene	J gene	D gene	CDR3 protein	CDR3 DNA
NA	TRBV24-1	TRBJ1-4	NA	CATSDVGTVEKLFF	TGTGCCACCAGTGATGTCGGGACCGTGGAAAAACTGTTTTTT
NA	TRBV24-1	TRBJ2-1	TRBD2	CATSGGSGSSYNEQFF	TGTGCCACCAGTGGCGGTAGCGGGAGCTCCTACAATGAGCAGTTCTTC
NA	TRBV4-1	TRBJ2-3	NA	CASGLLPLTDTQYF	TGCGCCAGCGGCTTACTACCTCTTACGGATACGCAGTATTTT
NA	TRBV20-1	TRBJ2-2	NA	CSARVSERTGELFF	TGCAGTGCTAGAGTTTCTGAGAGAACCGGGGAGCTGTTTTTT
NA	TRBV9	TRBJ2-5	NA	CASSALTGLGETQYF	TGTGCCAGCAGCGCCCTAACGGGGTTAGGCGAGACCCAGTACTTC
NA	TRBV20-1	TRBJ2-1	NA	CSASMGGSDRNEQFF	TGCAGTGCTAGTATGGGCGGATCGGATCGAAATGAGCAGTTCTTC
NA	TRBV20-1	TRBJ1-5	NA	CSASARRASSEQPQHF	TGCAGTGCTTCTGCCAGGCGGGCTAGTTCGGAACAGCCCCAGCATTTT
once	TRBV5-1	TRBJ2-5	NA	CASSLGPDSLNEQYF	TGCGCCAGCAGCTTGGGTCCGGACAGTTTGAATGAGCAGTACTTC
NA	TRBV12-3/TRBV12-4	TRBJ2-2	NA	CASTANPLGTGELFF	TGTGCCAGCACTGCTAACCCACTAGGGACCGGGGAGCTGTTTTTT
few	TRBV20-1	TRBJ2-5	TRBD1	CSAIGTEQETQYF	TGCAGTGCGATTGGGACAGAGCAAGAGACCCAGTACTTC
few	TRBV7-2	TRBJ2-7	NA	CASSLLAGTVDEQYF	TGTGCCAGCAGCTTATTGGCGGGAACTGTTGACGAGCAGTACTTC
NA	TRBV29-1	TRBJ2-7	NA	CSVVGVRYNEQYF	TGCAGCGTTGTAGGGGTTCGCTACAATGAGCAGTACTTC
NA	TRBV18	TRBJ1-1	NA	CASSPLLDTEAFF	TGTGCCAGCTCACCACTTCTGGACACTGAAGCTTTCTTT
NA	TRBV6-1	TRBJ1-2	NA	CASSGAGPYYGYTF	TGTGCCAGCAGTGGGGCGGGGCCGTACTATGGCTACACCTTC
few	TRBV3-1	TRBJ2-5	NA	CASSPSHYQKTQYF	TGTGCCAGCAGCCCATCGCATTATCAGAAGACCCAGTACTTC
NA	TRBV6-5	TRBJ2-7	TRBD1	CASSYGRGSSYEQYF	TGTGCCAGCAGTTACGGCAGGGGGAGCTCCTACGAGCAGTACTTC
NA	TRBV20-1	TRBJ1-2	TRBD1	CSAREGRQGANYGYTF	TGCAGTGCTAGAGAAGGAAGGCAGGGGGCTAACTATGGCTACACCTTC
NA	TRBV20-1	TRBJ1-1	NA	CSANPQGNTEAFF	TGCAGTGCTAATCCCCAGGGAAACACTGAAGCTTTCTTT
few	TRBV3-1	TRBJ2-7	NA	CASSQVLEDYEQYF	TGTGCCAGCAGCCAAGTTCTAGAGGACTACGAGCAGTACTTC
once	TRBV10-3	TRBJ2-7	TRBD1	CAISSPGQTYEQYF	TGTGCCATCAGTTCGCCGGGACAGACCTACGAGCAGTACTTC
many	TRBV9	TRBJ1-2	NA	CASSSQQSNYGYTF	TGTGCCAGCAGCTCACAGCAATCTAACTATGGCTACACCTTC
NA	TRBV7-6	TRBJ1-6	NA	CASSLADPNSPLHF	TGTGCCAGCAGCTTAGCCGACCCCAATTCACCCCTCCACTTT
NA	TRBV20-1	TRBJ2-3	NA	CSATAFGVGTDTQYF	TGCAGTGCTACGGCTTTCGGGGTAGGCACAGATACGCAGTATTTT
NA	TRBV14	TRBJ2-7	NA	CASSPSALTYEQYF	TGTGCCAGCAGCCCCTCGGCTTTAACCTACGAGCAGTACTTC
NA	TRBV5-1	TRBJ1-1	NA	CASSEGPLSRNTEAFF	TGCGCCAGCAGCGAGGGCCCTCTTTCGAGGAACACTGAAGCTTTCTTT
NA	TRBV11-3	TRBJ2-5	TRBD2	CASSLRLAGREQYF	TGTGCCAGCAGCTTACGACTAGCAGGTCGGGAGCAGTACTTC
NA	TRBV20-1	TRBJ1-5	NA	CSVVAGRASNQPQHF	TGCAGTGTCGTAGCAGGAAGGGCGAGCAATCAGCCCCAGCATTTT
NA	TRBV18	TRBJ1-2	NA	CASSRTGPSNYGYTF	TGTGCCAGCTCACGTACTGGGCCGTCTAACTATGGCTACACCTTC
many	TRBV12-3/TRBV12-4	TRBJ2-3	TRBD1	CASSRLGQPTDTQYF	TGTGCCAGCAGCCGGCTGGGACAGCCCACAGATACGCAGTATTTT
few	TRBV28	TRBJ1-2	NA	CASSLLDHGYTF	TGTGCCAGCAGTTTACTAGATCATGGCTACACCTTC
NA	TRBV7-9	TRBJ2-3	NA	CASSSVISDTQYF	TGTGCCAGCAGCTCGGTTATTTCAGATACGCAGTATTTT
many	TRBV9	TRBJ2-1	NA	CASSPPYAGYNEQFF	TGTGCCAGCAGCCCTCCCTACGCGGGATACAATGAGCAGTTCTTC
NA	TRBV9	TRBJ2-1	NA	CASSVGRGASSYNEQFF	TGTGCCAGCAGCGTAGGGAGGGGAGCCAGCTCCTACAATGAGCAGTTCTTC
few	TRBV6-6	TRBJ1-4	NA	CASSYLPTPPGEKLFF	TGTGCCAGCAGTTACTTACCGACCCCCCCGGGAGAAAAACTGTTTTTT
NA	TRBV20-1	TRBJ2-3	TRBD2	CSARDGSGVGTDTQYF	TGCAGTGCTAGAGATGGAAGCGGGGTGGGCACAGATACGCAGTATTTT
few	TRBV20-1	TRBJ2-1	NA	CSARNSNEQFF	TGCAGTGCTAGAAACAGCAATGAGCAGTTCTTC
NA	TRBV11-1	TRBJ2-5	NA	CASSLPPGVKTQYF	TGTGCCAGCAGCTTACCCCCGGGGGTAAAGACCCAGTACTTC
many	TRBV5-5	TRBJ1-1	NA	CASSQYAGVNTEAFF	TGTGCCAGCAGCCAATACGCGGGAGTGAACACTGAAGCTTTCTTT
NA	TRBV2	TRBJ2-5	NA	CASRIQVGQETQYF	TGTGCCAGCAGGATACAGGTGGGCCAAGAGACCCAGTACTTC
few	TRBV20-1	TRBJ2-1	NA	CSARRNWGIDNEQFF	TGCAGTGCTAGAAGGAACTGGGGTATTGACAATGAGCAGTTCTTC
once	TRBV10-3	TRBJ2-7	NA	CAISVRGPDEQYF	TGTGCCATCAGTGTACGGGGGCCCGACGAGCAGTACTTC
once	TRBV27	TRBJ1-5	NA	CASSPVSGTSVQPQHF	TGTGCCAGCAGTCCAGTCTCCGGGACCTCCGTTCAGCCCCAGCATTTT
many	TRBV7-9	TRBJ2-1	NA	CASIVNMGDEQFF	TGTGCCAGCATCGTAAATATGGGTGATGAGCAGTTCTTC
NA	TRBV2	TRBJ2-7	NA	CASSGPSHTYEQYF	TGTGCCAGCAGTGGACCGTCTCACACCTACGAGCAGTACTTC
NA	TRBV20-1	TRBJ2-7	TRBD1	CSARPPGQEAYEQYF	TGCAGTGCTAGACCCCCGGGACAGGAGGCTTACGAGCAGTACTTC
NA	TRBV9	TRBJ2-3	NA	CASSFRQGGSTDTQYF	TGTGCCAGCAGCTTCCGTCAGGGGGGGAGCACAGATACGCAGTATTTT
NA	TRBV5-1	TRBJ2-1	NA	CASHRQLSYNEQFF	TGCGCCAGCCACCGACAGCTGTCCTACAATGAGCAGTTCTTC
NA	TRBV7-3	TRBJ2-7	NA	CASSLGENSYNEQYF	TGTGCCAGCAGCTTAGGAGAGAACTCCTACAATGAGCAGTACTTC
NA	TRBV20-1	TRBJ2-7	TRBD2	CSASDLIGTSGVYEQYF	TGCAGTGCTAGTGATCTCATAGGCACTAGCGGTGTGTACGAGCAGTACTTC
NA	TRBV27	TRBJ1-5	NA	CASSPQTGMGQPQHF	TGTGCCAGCAGTCCGCAGACTGGGATGGGGCAGCCCCAGCATTTT
NA	TRBV29-1	TRBJ2-7	NA	CSGGDGRGYEQYF	TGCAGCGGGGGTGACGGACGGGGGTACGAGCAGTACTTC
NA	TRBV29-1	TRBJ1-1	TRBD1	CSGQGTLNTEAFF	TGCAGCGGACAGGGGACCTTGAACACTGAAGCTTTCTTT
NA	TRBV10-3	TRBJ1-3	NA	CAIRPGQNSGNTIYF	TGTGCCATCAGGCCGGGACAAAACTCTGGAAACACCATATATTTT
NA	TRBV2	TRBJ1-5	NA	CASSVRTVGQPQHF	TGTGCCAGCAGTGTGAGAACAGTCGGTCAGCCCCAGCATTTT
NA	TRBV20-1	TRBJ2-7	TRBD1	CSARDRDRDYEQYF	TGCAGTGCTAGAGACCGGGACAGGGACTACGAGCAGTACTTC
many	TRBV7-2	TRBJ2-3	TRBD2	CASSLSKAGGSDTQYF	TGTGCCAGCAGCCTCAGCAAAGCGGGAGGGTCAGATACGCAGTATTTT
NA	TRBV3-1	TRBJ2-3	NA	CASSQDNTDTQYF	TGTGCCAGCAGCCAGGACAACACAGATACGCAGTATTTT